This is a list of T cell receptor beta chains from one sample in a study of T cells in Graves' hyperthyroidism and ophthalmopathy. TCRdb reprocessed the multiplex PCR reads via MiXCR and lists one record per CDR3 protein. The table includes 250,000 to 350,000 distinct CDR3 sequences, approximately 15% detected once. The sequenced sample was blood. Source of these receptors: a woman aged 60-75 years with Graves' ophthalmopathy. The CDR3 runs from the conserved cysteine through the conserved F or W. Each record gives: clone size, D gene, V gene, J gene, CDR3 protein, CDR3 DNA. A D gene is named only where the DNA matches it firmly. Clone size is stated in some rows and not others, as once, few, many or a class when expanded.

size: many
D: -
V: TRBV5-8
J: TRBJ2-5
CDR3: CASSLWAGQTQETQYF
DNA: TGTGCCAGCAGCTTGTGGGCGGGGCAGACACAAGAGACCCAGTACTTC

size: few
D: -
V: TRBV9
J: TRBJ2-2
CDR3: CASSVGLRSYTGELFF
DNA: TGTGCCAGCAGCGTAGGATTGCGGAGTTACACCGGGGAGCTGTTTTTT

size: many
D: -
V: TRBV5-1
J: TRBJ2-2
CDR3: CASSLQRSSSGELFF
DNA: TGCGCCAGCAGCTTGCAGCGGTCCTCGTCCGGGGAGCTGTTTTTT

size: many
D: -
V: TRBV7-2
J: TRBJ2-7
CDR3: CASSLFLGYEQYF
DNA: TGTGCCAGCAGCTTATTTCTTGGGTACGAGCAATACTTC

size: -
D: TRBD1
V: TRBV19
J: TRBJ1-4
CDR3: CASSTPSGGREKLFF
DNA: TGTGCCAGTAGTACCCCCTCAGGGGGCCGTGAAAAACTGTTTTTT

size: many
D: TRBD1
V: TRBV2
J: TRBJ1-1
CDR3: CASSEAGGRGAFF
DNA: TGTGCCAGCAGTGAGGCAGGGGGACGCGGAGCTTTCTTT

size: many
D: -
V: TRBV11-2
J: TRBJ2-3
CDR3: CASSLGVNTDTQYF
DNA: TGTGCCAGCAGCTTGGGGGTTAACACAGATACGCAGTATTTT

size: many
D: TRBD2
V: TRBV12-3/TRBV12-4
J: TRBJ2-7
CDR3: CASSPRLAGKSYEQYF
DNA: TGTGCCAGCAGTCCACGGCTAGCGGGCAAGTCCTACGAGCAGTACTTC

size: -
D: -
V: TRBV6-2/TRBV6-3
J: TRBJ1-3
CDR3: CASGPGTWSSGNTIYF
DNA: TGTGCCAGCGGGCCCGGGACATGGAGCTCTGGAAACACCATATATTTT

size: -
D: -
V: TRBV11-3
J: TRBJ2-1
CDR3: CASNLSGGSYNEQFF
DNA: TGTGCCAGCAACTTATCAGGTGGCTCCTACAATGAGCAGTTCTTC

size: few
D: -
V: TRBV29-1
J: TRBJ2-5
CDR3: CSVKEGSGQYF
DNA: TGCAGCGTGAAAGAGGGTAGCGGCCAGTACTTC

size: -
D: -
V: TRBV18
J: TRBJ1-1
CDR3: CASSPSSLLMNTEAFF
DNA: TGTGCCAGCTCACCATCCAGTCTTCTTATGAACACTGAAGCTTTCTTT

size: few
D: -
V: TRBV24-1
J: TRBJ2-2
CDR3: CATSSGHIETGELFF
DNA: TGTGCCACCAGTTCCGGCCATATCGAAACCGGGGAGCTGTTTTTT

size: many
D: -
V: TRBV5-1
J: TRBJ2-2
CDR3: CASSLAARANTGELFF
DNA: TGCGCCAGCAGCTTGGCGGCCAGGGCCAACACCGGGGAGCTGTTTTTT

size: many
D: -
V: TRBV27
J: TRBJ2-5
CDR3: CASSFWDGGTQYF
DNA: TGTGCCAGCAGTTTTTGGGACGGTGGGACCCAGTACTTC

size: many
D: TRBD1
V: TRBV20-1
J: TRBJ2-7
CDR3: CSALRQGLHEQYF
DNA: TGCAGTGCTTTACGACAGGGCTTGCACGAGCAGTACTTC

size: few
D: -
V: TRBV5-1
J: TRBJ2-5
CDR3: CASSPDRSETQYF
DNA: TGCGCCAGCAGTCCTGACAGGTCCGAGACCCAGTACTTC

size: many
D: -
V: TRBV7-2
J: TRBJ2-7
CDR3: CASTQDRVEQYF
DNA: TGTGCCAGCACCCAGGACCGAGTGGAGCAGTACTTC

size: many
D: TRBD1
V: TRBV5-1
J: TRBJ1-1
CDR3: CASSSGQGGKPSTEAFF
DNA: TGCGCCAGCAGCTCGGGACAGGGGGGCAAACCGAGCACTGAAGCTTTCTTT

size: -
D: TRBD1
V: TRBV28
J: TRBJ2-7
CDR3: CASSLRTGGEQYF
DNA: TGTGCCAGCAGTCTAAGGACAGGGGGTGAGCAGTACTTC

size: -
D: TRBD1
V: TRBV2
J: TRBJ2-5
CDR3: CASSTGTGRGETQYF
DNA: TGTGCCAGCAGCACCGGGACAGGGCGCGGAGAGACCCAGTACTTC

size: many
D: -
V: TRBV27
J: TRBJ1-2
CDR3: CASSFTRDYGYTF
DNA: TGTGCCAGCAGTTTTACCAGGGACTATGGCTACACCTTC

size: many
D: -
V: TRBV6-2/TRBV6-3
J: TRBJ1-5
CDR3: CASSLRPSGNQPQHF
DNA: TGTGCCAGCAGTTTAAGGCCCTCGGGCAATCAGCCCCAGCATTTT

size: many
D: -
V: TRBV11-2
J: TRBJ1-4
CDR3: CASSLIVAGINEKLFF
DNA: TGTGCCAGCAGCTTAATCGTCGCTGGGATTAATGAAAAACTGTTTTTT

size: -
D: -
V: TRBV10-2
J: TRBJ2-7
CDR3: CASFPGGGRIHEQYF
DNA: TGCGCCAGCTTCCCTGGAGGGGGAAGGATCCACGAGCAGTACTTC

size: many
D: TRBD1
V: TRBV7-2
J: TRBJ2-5
CDR3: CASSLDRETQYF
DNA: TGTGCCAGCAGCCTGGACAGGGAGACCCAGTACTTC

size: many
D: -
V: TRBV20-1
J: TRBJ1-2
CDR3: CSASPLGNYGYTF
DNA: TGCAGTGCCTCCCCACTCGGGAACTATGGCTACACCTTC

size: -
D: TRBD2
V: TRBV28
J: TRBJ2-7
CDR3: CASSTRLAGTRTYEQYF
DNA: TGTGCCAGCAGTACCAGACTAGCGGGAACCCGAACCTACGAGCAGTACTTC

size: many
D: -
V: TRBV2
J: TRBJ1-1
CDR3: CASSRGHNTEAFF
DNA: TGTGCCAGCAGTCGGGGACATAACACTGAAGCTTTCTTT

size: few
D: -
V: TRBV4-2
J: TRBJ1-6
CDR3: CASSQDGASSYNSPLHF
DNA: TGTGCCAGCAGCCAAGATGGAGCGAGCTCCTATAATTCACCCCTCCACTTT

size: many
D: -
V: TRBV10-1
J: TRBJ2-1
CDR3: CARPGPEQFF
DNA: TGCGCCAGACCGGGACCTGAGCAGTTCTTC

size: -
D: TRBD1
V: TRBV5-1
J: TRBJ1-6
CDR3: CASSLGYRGSSPLHF
DNA: TGCGCCAGCAGCTTGGGTTACAGGGGGAGCTCACCCCTCCACTTT

size: many
D: TRBD1
V: TRBV5-6
J: TRBJ1-2
CDR3: CASSLVVQGNYGYTF
DNA: TGTGCCAGCAGCTTGGTTGTACAGGGGAACTATGGCTACACCTTC

size: many
D: -
V: TRBV29-1
J: TRBJ2-2
CDR3: CSGTGTSRTGELFF
DNA: TGCAGCGGAACCGGGACGTCCAGGACCGGGGAGCTGTTTTTT

size: few
D: TRBD2
V: TRBV7-7
J: TRBJ2-3
CDR3: CASSTGTSGTDTQYF
DNA: TGTGCCAGCAGTACCGGGACTAGCGGGACAGATACGCAGTATTTT

size: -
D: -
V: TRBV20-1
J: TRBJ2-5
CDR3: CSAGPTTGRLKETQYF
DNA: TGCAGTGCTGGACCTACTACGGGACGTCTAAAAGAGACCCAGTACTTC

size: -
D: TRBD1
V: TRBV20-1
J: TRBJ1-4
CDR3: CSAHRQGRDEKLFF
DNA: TGCAGTGCTCACAGACAGGGACGAGATGAAAAACTGTTTTTT

size: -
D: -
V: TRBV28
J: TRBJ1-5
CDR3: CASSFGGLPAGNQPQHF
DNA: TGTGCCAGCAGTTTCGGCGGACTTCCTGCGGGCAATCAGCCCCAGCATTTT

size: many
D: TRBD2
V: TRBV14
J: TRBJ2-7
CDR3: CASSPSGRLREQYF
DNA: TGTGCCAGCAGCCCTAGCGGGAGGCTAAGAGAGCAGTACTTC